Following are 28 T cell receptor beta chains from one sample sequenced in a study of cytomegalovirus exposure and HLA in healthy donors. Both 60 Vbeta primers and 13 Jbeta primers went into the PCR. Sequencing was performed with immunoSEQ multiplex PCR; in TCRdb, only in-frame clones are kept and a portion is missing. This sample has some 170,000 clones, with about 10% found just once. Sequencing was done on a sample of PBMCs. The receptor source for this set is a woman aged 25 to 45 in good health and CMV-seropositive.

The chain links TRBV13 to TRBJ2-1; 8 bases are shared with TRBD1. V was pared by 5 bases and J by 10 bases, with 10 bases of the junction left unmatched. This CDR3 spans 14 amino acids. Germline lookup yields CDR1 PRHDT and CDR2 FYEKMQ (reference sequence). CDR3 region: CASSPRDRIGEQFF. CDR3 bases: TGTGCCAGCAGCCCCCGGGACAGGATTGGGGAGCAGTTCTTC.

The CDR3 DNA sequence: TGCAGCGCTCAGGCCCAGGGGCAAGAGACCCAGTACTTC. Encoded protein: CSAQAQGQETQYF. The V call is TRBV29-1, the J call TRBJ2-5, with D perhaps matching TRBD1 (6 bases). The CDR3 has 13 amino acids. The V gene lost 7 bases and the J gene lost 2 bases, with 14 bases spanning the gap. Looked up from germline, CDR1 is SQVTM and CDR2 is ANQGSEA.

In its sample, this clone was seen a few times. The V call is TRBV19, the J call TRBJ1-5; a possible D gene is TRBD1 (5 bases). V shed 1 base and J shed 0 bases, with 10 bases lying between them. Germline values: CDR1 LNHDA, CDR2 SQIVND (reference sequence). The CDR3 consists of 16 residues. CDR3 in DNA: TGTGCCAGTAGTATAGCAGGGTTTTATAGCAATCAGCCCCAGCATTTT. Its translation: CASSIAGFYSNQPQHF. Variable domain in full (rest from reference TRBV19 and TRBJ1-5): DGGITQSPKYLFRKEGQNVTLSCEQNLNHDAMYWYRQDPGQGLRLIYYSQIVNDFQKGDIAEGYSVSREKKESFPLTVTSAQKNPTAFYLCASSIAGFYSNQPQHFGDGTRLSIL.

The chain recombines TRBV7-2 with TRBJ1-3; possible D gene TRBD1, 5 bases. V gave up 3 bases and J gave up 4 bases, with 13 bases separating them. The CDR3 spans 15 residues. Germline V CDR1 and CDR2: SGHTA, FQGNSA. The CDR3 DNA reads TGTGCCAGCAGCTTTTTAGCAGGGTCGGGAAACACCATATATTTT. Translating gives CASSFLAGSGNTIYF.

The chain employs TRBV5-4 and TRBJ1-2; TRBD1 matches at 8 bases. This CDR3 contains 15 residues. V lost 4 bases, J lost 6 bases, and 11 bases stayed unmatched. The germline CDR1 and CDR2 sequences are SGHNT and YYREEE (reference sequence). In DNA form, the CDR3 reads TGTGCCAGCAGCGGGAGGACAGGGCCGAAGGATGGCTACACCTTC. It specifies CASSGRTGPKDGYTF. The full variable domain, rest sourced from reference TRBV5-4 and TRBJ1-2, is ETGVTQSPTHLIKTRGQQVTLRCSSQSGHNTVSWYQQALGQGPQFIFQYYREEENGRGNFPPRFSGLQFPNYSSELNVNALELDDSALYLCASSGRTGPKDGYTFGSGTRLTVV.

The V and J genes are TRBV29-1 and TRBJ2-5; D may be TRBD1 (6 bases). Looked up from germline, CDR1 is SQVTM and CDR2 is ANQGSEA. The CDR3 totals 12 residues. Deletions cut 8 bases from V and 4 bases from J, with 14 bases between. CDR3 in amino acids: CSSARGGETQYF. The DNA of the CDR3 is TGCAGCTCCGCGCGAGGGGGAGAGACCCAGTACTTC.

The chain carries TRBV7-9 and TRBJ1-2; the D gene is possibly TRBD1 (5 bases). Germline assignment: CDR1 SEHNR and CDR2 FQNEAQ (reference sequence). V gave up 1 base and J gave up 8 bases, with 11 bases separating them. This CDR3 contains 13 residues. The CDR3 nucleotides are TGTGCCAGCAGCTTAGGGGGCGCGGAGGGCTACACCTTC. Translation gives CASSLGGAEGYTF.

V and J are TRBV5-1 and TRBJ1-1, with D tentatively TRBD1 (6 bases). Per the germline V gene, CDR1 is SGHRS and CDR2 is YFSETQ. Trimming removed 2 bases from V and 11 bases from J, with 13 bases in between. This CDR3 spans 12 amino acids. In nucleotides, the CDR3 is TGCGCCAGCAGCTTAAACAGGGATTACGCTTTCTTT. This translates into CASSLNRDYAFF.

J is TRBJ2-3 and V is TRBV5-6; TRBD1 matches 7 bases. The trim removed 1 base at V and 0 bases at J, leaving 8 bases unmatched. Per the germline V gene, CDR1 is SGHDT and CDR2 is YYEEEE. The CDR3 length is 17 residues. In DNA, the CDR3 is TGTGCCAGCAGCTTGTATCCCCACAGGGGAAGCACAGATACGCAGTATTTT. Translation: CASSLYPHRGSTDTQYF.

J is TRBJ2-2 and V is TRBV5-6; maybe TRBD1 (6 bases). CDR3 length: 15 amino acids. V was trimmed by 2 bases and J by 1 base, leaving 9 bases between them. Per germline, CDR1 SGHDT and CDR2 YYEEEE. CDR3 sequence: CASSFGTWNTGELFF. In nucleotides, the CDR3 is TGTGCCAGCAGCTTTGGGACATGGAACACCGGGGAGCTGTTTTTT. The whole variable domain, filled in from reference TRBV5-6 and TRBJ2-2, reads DAGVTQSPTHLIKTRGQQVTLRCSPKSGHDTVSWYQQALGQGPQFIFQYYEEEERQRGNFPDRFSGHQFPNYSSELNVNALLLGDSALYLCASSFGTWNTGELFFGEGSRLTVL.

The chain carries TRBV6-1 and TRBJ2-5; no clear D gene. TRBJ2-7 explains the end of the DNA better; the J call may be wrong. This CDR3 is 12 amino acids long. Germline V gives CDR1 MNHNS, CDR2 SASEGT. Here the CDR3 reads CASTLSPYEQYF. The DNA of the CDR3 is TGTGCCAGCACCTTAAGTCCCTACGAGCAGTACTTC.

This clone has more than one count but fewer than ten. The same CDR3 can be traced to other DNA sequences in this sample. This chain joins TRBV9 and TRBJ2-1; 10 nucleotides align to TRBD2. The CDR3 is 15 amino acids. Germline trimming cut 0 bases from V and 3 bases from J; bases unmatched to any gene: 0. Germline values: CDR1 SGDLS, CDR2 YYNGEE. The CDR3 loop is CASSVGLAGYNEQFF. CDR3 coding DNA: TGTGCCAGCAGCGTAGGACTAGCGGGCTACAATGAGCAGTTCTTC.

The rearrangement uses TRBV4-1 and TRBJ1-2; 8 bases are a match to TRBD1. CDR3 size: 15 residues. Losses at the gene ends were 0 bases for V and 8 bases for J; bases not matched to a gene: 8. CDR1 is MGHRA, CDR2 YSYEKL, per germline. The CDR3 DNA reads TGCGCCAGCAGCCAAGAGGGACAGGCCTCTAGAGGCTACACCTTC. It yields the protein CASSQEGQASRGYTF.

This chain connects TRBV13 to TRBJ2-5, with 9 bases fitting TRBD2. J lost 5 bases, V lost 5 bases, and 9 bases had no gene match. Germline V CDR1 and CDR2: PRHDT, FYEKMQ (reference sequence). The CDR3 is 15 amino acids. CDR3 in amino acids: CASSNQLAGEETQYF. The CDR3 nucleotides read TGTGCCAGCAGCAACCAACTAGCGGGCGAGGAGACCCAGTACTTC.

CDR3 in DNA: TGTGCCAGCAGCATCCGGGGGGAAACTCGCGAGCAGTACTTC. It encodes CASSIRGETREQYF. The chain combines TRBV27 with TRBJ2-7; 7 nucleotides agree with TRBD2. V gave up 6 bases and J gave up 6 bases; unmatched junction bases: 11. Germline V gives CDR1 MNHEY, CDR2 SMNVEV (reference sequence). The CDR3 extends over 14 amino acids.

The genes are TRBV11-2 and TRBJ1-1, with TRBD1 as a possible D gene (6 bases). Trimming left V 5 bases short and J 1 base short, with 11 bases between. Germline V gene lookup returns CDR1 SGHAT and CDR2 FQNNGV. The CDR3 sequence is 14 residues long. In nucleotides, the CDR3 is TGTGCCAGCAGCCTTTGGACAGAGAACACTGAAGCTTTCTTT. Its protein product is CASSLWTENTEAFF.

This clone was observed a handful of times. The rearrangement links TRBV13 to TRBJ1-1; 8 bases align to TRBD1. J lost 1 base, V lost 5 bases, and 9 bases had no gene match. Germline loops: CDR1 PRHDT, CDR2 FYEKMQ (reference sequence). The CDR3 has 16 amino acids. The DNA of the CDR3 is TGTGCCAGCAGCCCGAATCTGGGACAGGCGAACACTGAAGCTTTCTTT. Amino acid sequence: CASSPNLGQANTEAFF.

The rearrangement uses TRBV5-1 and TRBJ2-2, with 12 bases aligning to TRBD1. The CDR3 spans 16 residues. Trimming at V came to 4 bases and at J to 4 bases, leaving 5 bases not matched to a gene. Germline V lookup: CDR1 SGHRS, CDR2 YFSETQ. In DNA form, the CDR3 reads TGCGCCAGCAGCAAAGGGACAGGGGGCCCCACCGGGGAGCTGTTTTTT. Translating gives CASSKGTGGPTGELFF.

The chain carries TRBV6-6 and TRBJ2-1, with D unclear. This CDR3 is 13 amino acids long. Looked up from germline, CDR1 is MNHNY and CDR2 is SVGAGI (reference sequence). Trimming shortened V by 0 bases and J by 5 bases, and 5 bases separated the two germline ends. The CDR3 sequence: CASSYSFNNEQFF. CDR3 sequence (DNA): TGTGCCAGCAGTTACTCATTTAACAATGAGCAGTTCTTC.

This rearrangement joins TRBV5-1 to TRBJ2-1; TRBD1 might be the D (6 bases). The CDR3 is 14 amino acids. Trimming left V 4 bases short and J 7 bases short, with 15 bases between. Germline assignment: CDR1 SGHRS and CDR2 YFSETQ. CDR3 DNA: TGCGCCAGCAGCGGGGAACAGGGTTGGAATGAGCAGTTCTTC. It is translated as CASSGEQGWNEQFF.

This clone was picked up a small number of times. The DNA for the CDR3 is TGTGCCAGCAGGGAAAGGAGGGACGAGCAGTACTTC. Its protein is CASRERRDEQYF. The chain has TRBV2 and TRBJ2-7; D perhaps matches TRBD2 (6 bases). Germline CDR1 is SNHLY and CDR2 is FYNNEI. V lost 6 bases and J lost 5, with 11 bases in between. There are 12 residues in the CDR3.

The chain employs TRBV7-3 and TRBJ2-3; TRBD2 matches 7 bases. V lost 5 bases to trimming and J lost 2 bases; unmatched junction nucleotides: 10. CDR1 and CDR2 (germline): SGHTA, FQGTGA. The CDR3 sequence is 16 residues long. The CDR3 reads CASSDQAGLLTDTQYF. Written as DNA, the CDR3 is TGTGCCAGCAGCGACCAAGCGGGACTCCTCACAGATACGCAGTATTTT.

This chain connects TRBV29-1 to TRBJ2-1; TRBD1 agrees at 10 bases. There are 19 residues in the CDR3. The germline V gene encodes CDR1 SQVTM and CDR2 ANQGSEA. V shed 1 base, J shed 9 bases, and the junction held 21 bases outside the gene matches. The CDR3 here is CSVEGMGQGILSSKSEQFF. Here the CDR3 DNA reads TGCAGCGTTGAAGGAATGGGACAGGGGATTTTAAGTTCTAAAAGTGAGCAGTTCTTC.

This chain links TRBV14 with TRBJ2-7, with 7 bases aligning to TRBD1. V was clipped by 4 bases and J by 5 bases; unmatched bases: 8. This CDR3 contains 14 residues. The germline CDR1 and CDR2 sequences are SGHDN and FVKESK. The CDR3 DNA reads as TGTGCCAGCAGCCCCTTCGGACAGGCAGACGAGCAGTACTTC. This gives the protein CASSPFGQADEQYF. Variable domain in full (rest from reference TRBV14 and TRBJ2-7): EAGVTQFPSHSVIEKGQTVTLRCDPISGHDNLYWYRRVMGKEIKFLLHFVKESKQDESGMPNNRFLAERTGGTYSTLKVQPAELEDSGVYFCASSPFGQADEQYFGPGTRLTVT.

This chain's CDR3 is CASSLTTGSKGYTF. The CDR3 nucleotides read TGCGCCAGCAGCTTGACTACAGGGTCTAAGGGCTACACCTTC. The gene calls are TRBV5-1 and TRBJ1-2, with a possible D match to TRBD1 (6 bases). The V and J ends lost 1 base and 8 bases respectively, with 15 bases between them. The CDR3 is 14 amino acids. Germline CDR1 SGHRS, CDR2 YFSETQ.

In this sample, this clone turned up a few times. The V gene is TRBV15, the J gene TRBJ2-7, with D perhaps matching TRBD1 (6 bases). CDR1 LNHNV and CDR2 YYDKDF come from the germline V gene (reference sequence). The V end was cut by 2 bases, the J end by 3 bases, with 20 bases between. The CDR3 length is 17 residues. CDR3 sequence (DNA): TGTGCCACCAGCAGACTAGGGAGACAGGATCAAGGCTACGAGCAGTACTTC. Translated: CATSRLGRQDQGYEQYF.

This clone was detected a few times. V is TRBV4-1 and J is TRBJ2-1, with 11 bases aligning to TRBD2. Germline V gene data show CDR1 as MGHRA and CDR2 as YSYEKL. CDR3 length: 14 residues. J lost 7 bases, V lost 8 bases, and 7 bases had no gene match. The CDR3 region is CASSRASGRNEQFF. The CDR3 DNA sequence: TGCGCCAGCTCCCGGGCTAGCGGGAGGAATGAGCAGTTCTTC.

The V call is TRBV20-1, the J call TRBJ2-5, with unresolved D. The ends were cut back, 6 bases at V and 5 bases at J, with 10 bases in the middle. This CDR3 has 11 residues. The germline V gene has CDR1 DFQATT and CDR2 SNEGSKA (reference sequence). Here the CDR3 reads CSAREVETQYF. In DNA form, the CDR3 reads TGCAGTGCCCGAGAGGTGGAGACCCAGTACTTC.